The 4 T cell receptor beta chains below were found in one sample sequenced in a study of beta chain features in type 1 diabetes. Broader study findings: Researchers report that Type 1 diabetes patients had moderately but significantly shorter TCRB CDR3s across all four CD4+ subsets.

Their specific antigens are unknown. Since all of the isolated RNA was reverse transcribed, expressed TCRB transcripts were what got sequenced. Clones were read by immunoSEQ multiplex PCR, and TCRdb kept only the in-frame ones, dropping some. The sample has 400,000 or so clones; about 10% are singletons. Sequencing was carried out using central memory CD4+ T cells from blood. The receptors derive from a man between 25 and 39 years old with type 1 diabetes.

V usage is TRBV11-2 and J usage is TRBJ2-3; D is uncertain. Germline-derived CDR1 and CDR2 are SGHAT and FQNNGV. Trimming took off 3 bases at V and 3 bases at J, with 4 bases between the two ends. The CDR3 spans 12 residues. CDR3 amino acids: CASSFFTDTQYF. CDR3 sequence (DNA): TGTGCCAGCAGCTTTTTTACAGATACGCAGTATTTT.

This clone appeared a few times. V is TRBV18 and J is TRBJ1-4, with unresolved D. The CDR3 covers 15 residues. V was trimmed by 6 bases and J by 5 bases, leaving 16 bases between them. Germline V gene sequence: CDR1 KGHSH, CDR2 LQKENI. CDR3 DNA: TGTGCCAGCTCCCGCGGTGCAGCTAAAAATGAAAAACTGTTTTTT. Amino acids: CASSRGAAKNEKLFF.

There are a few counts of this clone. This rearrangement joins TRBV7-2 to TRBJ1-5; D gene uncertain. The CDR3 sequence is 13 residues long. V was clipped by 5 bases and J by 3 bases, with 8 bases between them. Germline CDR1 SGHTA, CDR2 FQGNSA. Here the CDR3 reads CASSIGYNQPQHF. CDR3 in DNA: TGTGCCAGCAGCATCGGGTACAATCAGCCCCAGCATTTT.

The chain uses TRBV6-1 and TRBJ2-7; TRBD1 aligns across 8 bases. This CDR3 has 14 residues. Germline CDR1 reads MNHNS; CDR2 reads SASEGT. The ends lost 7 bases at V and 7 bases at J; junction bases unmatched: 12. As DNA, the CDR3 is TGTGCCAGCATGGTTAGCAGGGGGCAATATGAGCAGTACTTC. Amino acids: CASMVSRGQYEQYF.